Below are 13 T cell receptor beta chains sequenced from a single sample in a study of blood T cell repertoires in COVID-19. Profiling relied on immunoSEQ multiplex PCR, and the TCRdb table lists in-frame clones only, not all of them. The sample has 200,000 to 250,000 clones; approximately 78% are singletons. Sample: peripheral blood. These receptors were taken from a woman of 80 years or more with COVID-19, enrolled during active disease.

As to this clone: Distinct nucleotide sequences in the sample also encode this CDR3. V is TRBV9 and J is TRBJ2-3; 9 nucleotides line up with TRBD2. Trimming at V came to 0 bases and at J to 1 base, leaving 3 bases not matched to a gene. The CDR3 has 16 residues. Germline CDR1 and CDR2: SGDLS and YYNGEE. The CDR3: CASSVGLAGGTDTQYF. DNA for the CDR3: TGTGCCAGCAGCGTAGGATTAGCGGGGGGCACAGATACGCAGTATTTT.

The rearrangement joins TRBV11-2 to TRBJ2-7; 10 bases line up with TRBD1. The CDR3 runs 14 residues. After removal of 2 bases from V and 5 bases from J, the junction contained 3 bases not matched to a gene. Germline V gene lookup returns CDR1 SGHAT and CDR2 FQNNGV. In nucleotides, the CDR3 is TGTGCCAGCAGCTTAACGACAGGGGGCAACGAGCAGTACTTC. It codes for CASSLTTGGNEQYF. The whole variable domain, filled in from reference TRBV11-2 and TRBJ2-7, reads EAGVAQSPRYKIIEKRQSVAFWCNPISGHATLYWYQQILGQGPKLLIQFQNNGVVDDSQLPKDRFSAERLKGVDSTLKIQPAKLEDSAVYLCASSLTTGGNEQYFGPGTRLTVT.

The chain combines TRBV7-9 with TRBJ1-4; TRBD1 matches at 9 bases. The ends lost 5 bases at V and 5 bases at J; junction bases unmatched: 3. The CDR3 length is 14 residues. The germline V gene encodes CDR1 SEHNR and CDR2 FQNEAQ (reference sequence). The CDR3 DNA sequence: TGTGCCAGCAGCACGGGACAGGGCAATGAAAAACTGTTTTTT. It yields the protein CASSTGQGNEKLFF. Full variable domain (rest looked up from reference TRBV7-9 and TRBJ1-4): DTGVSQNPRHKITKRGQNVTFRCDPISEHNRLYWYRQTLGQGPEFLTYFQNEAQLEKSRLLSDRFSAERPKGSFSTLEIQRTEQGDSAMYLCASSTGQGNEKLFFGSGTQLSVL.

The chain recombines TRBV9 with TRBJ1-3; D is undetermined. From germline, CDR1 is SGDLS and CDR2 YYNGEE. Trimming pared 4 bases from V and 4 bases from J, leaving 15 bases between. The CDR3 loop spans 15 amino acids. Here the CDR3 reads CASSPLSGRGNTIYF. In DNA, the CDR3 is TGTGCCAGCAGCCCCCTATCTGGGAGGGGAAACACCATATATTTT.

A few counts support this clone. For the CDR3, the DNA is TGCGCCAGCAGCTTTGAAGGGGGAACGAATGGCTACACCTTC. As protein: CASSFEGGTNGYTF. The V gene is TRBV5-1, the J gene TRBJ1-2, with a possible D match to TRBD1 (6 bases). This CDR3 region has 14 residues. Germline V gives CDR1 SGHRS, CDR2 YFSETQ. The V and J ends lost 2 bases and 6 bases respectively, with 14 bases between them.

This chain uses TRBV6-6 with TRBJ1-5; 8 positions agree with TRBD1. This CDR3 is 13 amino acids long. From germline, CDR1 is MNHNY and CDR2 SVGAGI (reference sequence). After removal of 6 bases from V and 7 bases from J, the junction contained 5 bases not matched to a gene. The CDR3 loop is CASRDRDGQPQHF. The CDR3 bases are TGTGCCAGCAGGGACAGGGACGGGCAGCCCCAGCATTTT.

This clone was counted a few times. The chain carries TRBV10-1 and TRBJ1-6; 9 nucleotides align to TRBD1. Trimming removed 6 bases from V and 8 bases from J; junction bases left unmatched: 5. The length of the CDR3 is 14 residues. Germline CDR1 WNHNN, CDR2 SYGVQD (reference sequence). The DNA of the CDR3 is TGCGCCAGCAGCAAAACAGGGGGCGATTCACCCCTCCACTTT. Protein product: CASSKTGGDSPLHF.

Points on this clone: At one end the junction does not follow the germline gene, possibly because of a read error. V and J are TRBV4-2 and TRBJ2-7; 8 bases are a match to TRBD2. This CDR3 region has 14 residues. The germline V gene encodes CDR1 LGHNA and CDR2 YNFKEQ. CDR3 DNA: TGTACCAGCAGCCAAGATCGAAGCGGGAGCGAGCAGTACTTC. It encodes CTSSQDRSGSEQYF.

To note about this clone: One end of the junction varies from germline; a read error may be responsible. The V gene is TRBV7-2, the J gene TRBJ2-7; 9 nucleotides agree with TRBD1. This CDR3 spans 15 amino acids. Looked up from germline, CDR1 is SGHTA and CDR2 is FQGNSA. The CDR3 DNA sequence: TGTGCCAGCAGCCTACCGGGACAGGGTGTTTTCCGTTCCAACTTC. Its translation: CASSLPGQGVFRSNF.

This chain links TRBV28 with TRBJ1-1; 7 bases match TRBD1. The germline V gene encodes CDR1 MDHEN and CDR2 SYDVKM. J was trimmed by 13 bases and V by 2 bases; bases with no gene match: 4. The CDR3 is made up of 11 amino acids. The CDR3 nucleotides read TGTGCCAGCAGTTTAACAGGGGTCGGTTTCTTT. Translated: CASSLTGVGFF.

The V and J genes are TRBV10-3 and TRBJ2-3; tentatively, D is TRBD2 (6 bases). Trimming took off 6 bases at V and 3 bases at J, with 13 bases between the two ends. This CDR3 is 14 amino acids long. Germline V gene data show CDR1 as ENHRY and CDR2 as SYGVKD. Written as DNA, the CDR3 is TGTGCCATCAGAAAAGAGGGGAGGACAGATACGCAGTATTTT. Translating it yields CAIRKEGRTDTQYF.

The chain uses TRBV7-2 and TRBJ2-6; D call uncertain. V lost 2 bases to trimming and J lost 2 bases, with 4 bases between them. This CDR3 is 14 amino acids long. Looked up from germline, CDR1 is SGHTA and CDR2 is FQGNSA. For the CDR3, the DNA is TGTGCCAGCAGCTTAACTGCTGGGGCCAACGTCCTGACTTTC. Protein: CASSLTAGANVLTF.

This chain links TRBV24-1 with TRBJ2-7, with D tentatively TRBD1 (6 bases). Germline assignment: CDR1 KGHDR and CDR2 SFDVKD. This CDR3 is 18 amino acids long. V dropped 5 bases and J dropped 3 bases, with 25 bases sitting between them. Written as DNA, the CDR3 is TGTGCCACCAGTGTTTCCGGCTGGGGGCCAGGAATACTCTACGAGCAGTACTTC. Translating it yields CATSVSGWGPGILYEQYF.